Below are 31 T cell receptor beta chains sequenced from a single sample in a study of blood T cells in healthy people across ages. A J-beta primer mix and a sample-barcoded 5' primer were used in a second PCR of roughly 7 to 12 cycles. TCRdb analysed the 5' RACE reads with MiXCR anew, one entry per CDR3 protein. The sample lists roughly 700,000 distinct CDR3 sequences; about 25% were seen once. The same specimen was also included in a second study, on T cells of mothers and their children.

The material sequenced was blood. All receptors derive from a boy aged 10-17 years in good health.

A note on this clonotype: An end of the junction differs from the germline gene, which may be a read error. The chain is built from TRBV5-1 and TRBJ2-5, with D possibly matching TRBD2 (6 bases). The CDR3 extends over 11 amino acids. Per germline, CDR1 SGHRS and CDR2 YFSETQ. As DNA, the CDR3 is TGCGCCAGCAGCCCGGGGACTGAACTGTTCTTC. Protein: CASSPGTELFF.

This clonotype appeared a few times. This rearrangement joins TRBV5-1 to TRBJ2-5; 7 bases agree with TRBD2. CDR1 SGHRS and CDR2 YFSETQ come from the germline V gene. V lost 1 base, J lost 4 bases, and 7 bases stayed unmatched. The CDR3 sequence is 15 residues long. CDR3 DNA: TGCGCCAGCAGCTTGAGCCTAGCGGAGAGAGAGACCCAGTACTTC. Its translation: CASSLSLAERETQYF.

This clonotype was seen more than once but under ten times. J is TRBJ2-5 and V is TRBV24-1; D remains unclear. CDR3 size: 15 residues. V dropped 4 bases and J dropped 0 bases, with 11 bases sitting between them. CDR1 and CDR2 (germline): KGHDR, SFDVKD. The CDR3 DNA reads TGTGCCACCAGTGAAATCGTGGCGTACCAAGAGACCCAGTACTTC. This gives the protein CATSEIVAYQETQYF.

This clonotype was seen a few times. This chain links TRBV7-8 with TRBJ2-3; D could derive from TRBD1 or TRBD2 (6 bases each). This CDR3 comprises 16 residues. The ends were cut back, 4 bases at V and 6 bases at J, with 20 bases in the middle. CDR1 and CDR2 (germline): SGHVS, FQNEAQ. The CDR3 DNA reads TGTGCCAGCAGCTCCAACGGGGGCCGTTTAGCGGATACGCAGTATTTT. As protein: CASSSNGGRLADTQYF.

A few counts support this clonotype. This chain connects TRBV12-3 or TRBV12-4 to TRBJ1-3; D is unresolved. The CDR3 is 16 residues long. Trimming removed 6 bases from V and 1 base from J, with 16 bases in between. CDR3 nucleotide sequence: TGTGCCAGCAGCTCCTGGTCCGGGCCGTCTGGAAACACCATATATTTT. Its translation: CASSSWSGPSGNTIYF.

The chain joins TRBV12-3 or TRBV12-4 to TRBJ2-7; 13 nucleotides match TRBD2. The CDR3 covers 18 residues. V lost 4 bases to trimming and J lost 7 bases; unmatched junction nucleotides: 16. The CDR3 DNA reads as TGTGCCAGCAGTTCCGACCAATATACTAGCGGGGGGGCCGGAGAGCAGTACTTC. This gives the protein CASSSDQYTSGGAGEQYF.

The V gene is TRBV4-3, the J gene TRBJ2-7, with 11 bases fitting TRBD2. Germline V gene lookup returns CDR1 LGHNA and CDR2 YSLEER. This CDR3 comprises 16 residues. Trimming removed 0 bases from V and 6 bases from J; junction bases left unmatched: 7. CDR3 DNA: TGCGCCAGCAGCCAAGATCATCTAGCGGGGGGTCTCGAGCAGTACTTC. It is translated as CASSQDHLAGGLEQYF.

CDR3 nucleotides: TGTGCCAGCAGTCCCAGAGGGGGCGGGAGTCAGCCCCAGCATTTT. As protein: CASSPRGGGSQPQHF. The gene calls are TRBV7-9 and TRBJ1-5; 7 bases match TRBD1. V dropped 6 bases and J dropped 6; count of bases not matched to a gene: 11. The germline V gene encodes CDR1 SEHNR and CDR2 FQNEAQ (reference sequence). The CDR3 covers 15 residues.

Comment on this clonotype: A read error may account for a junction end that differs from germline. The chain uses TRBV11-2 and TRBJ2-5; tentative D call: TRBD1 (5 bases). The germline CDR1 and CDR2 sequences are SGHAT and FQNNGV. The CDR3 covers 13 residues. CDR3 coding DNA: TGTGCCAGCAGCCTACAGGCACAAGAGGCCCAGTACTTC. It yields the protein CASSLQAQEAQYF.

The sample holds a few counts of this clonotype. The rearrangement uses TRBV10-3 and TRBJ1-5, with D maybe TRBD1 (5 bases). The germline CDR1 and CDR2 sequences are ENHRY and SYGVKD. This CDR3 is 14 amino acids long. V lost 6 bases and J lost 4, with 13 bases in between. The chain's CDR3 is CAISAGVLNQPQHF. The CDR3 bases are TGTGCCATCAGCGCGGGGGTTTTGAATCAGCCCCAGCATTTT.

J is TRBJ1-1 and V is TRBV12-5; D uncertain. Germline values: CDR1 LGHNT, CDR2 FRNRAP. The V and J ends lost 0 bases and 1 base respectively, with 12 bases between them. The CDR3 contains 16 residues. DNA of the CDR3: TGTGCTAGTGGTTTGGTACTCCCTCTGAGGAACACTGAAGCTTTCTTT. Translation gives CASGLVLPLRNTEAFF.

This clonotype was recorded a few times. This chain links TRBV5-1 with TRBJ2-5; no clear D gene. This CDR3 has 14 amino acids. Germline-derived CDR1 and CDR2 are SGHRS and YFSETQ. The V end lost 0 bases, the J end lost 4 bases, and 10 bases lay between the germline ends. CDR3 nucleotide sequence: TGCGCCAGCAGCTTGGAGTTTGCTCCAGAGACCCAGTACTTC. Its protein product is CASSLEFAPETQYF.

This clonotype was observed a handful of times. At one of its ends the junction is not consistent with the germline gene, which may arise from a read error. The chain combines TRBV4-3 with TRBJ1-2; TRBD1 matches at 7 bases. This CDR3 has 16 amino acids. Germline lookup yields CDR1 LGHNA and CDR2 YSLEER. CDR3 protein: CASSQDLPGQSYGHTF. CDR3 coding DNA: TGCGCCAGCAGCCAAGATTTACCGGGACAGAGCTATGGCCACACCTTC.

The chain has TRBV29-1 and TRBJ2-1; D is possibly TRBD2 (6 bases). The germline CDR1 and CDR2 sequences are SQVTM and ANQGSEA. The length of the CDR3 is 13 residues. Trimming removed 7 bases at V and 5 bases at J, with 15 bases between. In DNA, the CDR3 is TGCAGCGGTTCCTGGGACTCAAACAATGAGCAGTTCTTC. Encoded protein: CSGSWDSNNEQFF.

This clonotype was counted a few times. V usage is TRBV9 and J usage is TRBJ1-2; 10 bases are shared with TRBD1. The junction had 9 bases not matched to a gene; V was cut back by 4 bases and J by 3 bases. This CDR3 has 16 amino acids. The V gene's germline CDR1 is SGDLS and CDR2 YYNGEE. CDR3 protein: CASSTTAGTGDYGYTF. In DNA form, the CDR3 reads TGTGCCAGCAGCACCACGGCCGGGACAGGGGACTATGGCTACACCTTC.

This clonotype was detected only a few times. CDR3 bases: TGCAGTGCTAGGGTGCAGGGGGCAGGAGAGACCCAGTACTTC. This gives the protein CSARVQGAGETQYF. The chain is built from TRBV20-1 and TRBJ2-5, with 8 bases that match TRBD1. Germline V gives CDR1 DFQATT, CDR2 SNEGSKA (reference sequence). The CDR3 spans 14 residues. J was trimmed by 4 bases and V by 3 bases; bases with no gene match: 7.

The DNA for the CDR3 is TGTGCCAGAATCCTTCTCTCGGGGTTCTCCTACGAGCAGTACTTC. Protein: CARILLSGFSYEQYF. The rearrangement joins TRBV9 to TRBJ2-7; possible D gene TRBD2, 5 bases. CDR1 and CDR2 (germline): SGDLS, YYNGEE. Trimming pared 8 bases from V and 0 bases from J, leaving 18 bases between. The CDR3 runs 15 residues.

The table lists this clonotype with a few counts. The chain recombines TRBV27 with TRBJ2-7; no clear D. The CDR3 consists of 14 residues. Germline values: CDR1 MNHEY, CDR2 SMNVEV (reference sequence). The ends were cut back, 1 base at V and 3 bases at J, with 10 bases in the middle. The CDR3 bases are TGTGCCAGCAGTTTATGGCTACGTGTCTACGAGCAGTACTTC. Translation: CASSLWLRVYEQYF.

The V gene is TRBV5-1, the J gene TRBJ2-1, with 10 positions matching TRBD1. V was pared by 1 base and J by 6 bases, with 7 bases of the junction left unmatched. The V gene's germline CDR1 is SGHRS and CDR2 YFSETQ. CDR3 length equals 16 residues. CDR3 region: CASSLTTGTGANEQFF. CDR3 bases: TGCGCCAGCAGCTTGACCACCGGGACAGGGGCCAATGAGCAGTTCTTC. The full variable domain, its missing parts supplied by reference TRBV5-1 and TRBJ2-1, is KAGVTQTPRYLIKTRGQQVTLSCSPISGHRSVSWYQQTPGQGLQFLFEYFSETQRNKGNFPGRFSGRQFSNSRSEMNVSTLELGDSALYLCASSLTTGTGANEQFFGPGTRLTVL.

This clonotype was counted between two and nine times. The gene calls are TRBV4-3 and TRBJ2-5; D gene uncertain. The better agreement between TRBJ2-7 and the DNA end casts doubt on the J call. The germline V gene encodes CDR1 LGHNA and CDR2 YSLEER. The CDR3 loop spans 13 amino acids. CDR3 in amino acids: CASSQGLAGEQYF. The DNA for the CDR3 is TGCGCCAGCAGCCAAGGGTTAGCAGGCGAGCAGTACTTC.

This clonotype was recorded a few times. A much larger clone lies a single base off, so this may be a read error. The genes are TRBV5-6 and TRBJ1-1; D is uncertain. This CDR3 is 13 amino acids long. The V end lost 2 bases, the J end lost 1 base, and 6 bases lay between the germline ends. Germline V lookup: CDR1 SGHDT, CDR2 YYEEEE. This chain's CDR3 is CASSFGKNTEAFF. The CDR3 nucleotides read TGTGCCAGCAGCTTCGGGAAGAACACTGAAGCTTTCTTT.

In this sample, this clonotype turned up a few times. The DNA for the CDR3 is TGTGCCAGCAGCCCAGGAGCGGGACCCTACAATGAGCAGTTCTTC. Translating gives CASSPGAGPYNEQFF. This sequence joins TRBV7-6 and TRBJ2-1; 7 nucleotides line up with TRBD2. This CDR3 region has 15 residues. Looked up from germline, CDR1 is SGHVS and CDR2 is FNYEAQ. V was pared by 5 bases and J by 2 bases, with 6 bases of the junction left unmatched.

V gene TRBV7-2 combines with J gene TRBJ2-3; no definite D call. Looked up from germline, CDR1 is SGHTA and CDR2 is FQGNSA. V was cut by 7 bases and J by 2 bases, with 13 bases left in between. The length of the CDR3 is 14 residues. The CDR3 nucleotides are TGTGCCAGCACCTTCCTCGGGTACACAGATACGCAGTATTTT. Encoded protein: CASTFLGYTDTQYF.

This clonotype was counted only a few times. The chain combines TRBV25-1 with TRBJ2-5; D is tentatively TRBD1 or TRBD2 (5 bases each). Judging by the DNA end, TRBJ2-7 fits better; the J call may be wrong. Germline loops: CDR1 MGHDK, CDR2 SYGVNS. CDR3 size: 16 residues. The CDR3 DNA reads TGTGCCAGCAGCGCCGGGACCTACGCGATGAGTTACGAGCAGTACTTC. It yields the protein CASSAGTYAMSYEQYF.

V gene TRBV27 combines with J gene TRBJ2-5; no definite D call. The DNA matches TRBJ2-7 better at its end, which makes the J call doubtful. CDR3 length: 15 residues. CDR1 and CDR2 from the germline V gene are MNHEY and SMNVEV (reference sequence). DNA of the CDR3: TGTGCCAGCAGTTTATCCTCTCCAGAAACCTACGAGCAGTACTTC. Translation gives CASSLSSPETYEQYF.

The J gene is TRBJ1-6, the V gene TRBV12-3 or TRBV12-4; D is unclear. The germline V and J ends were trimmed by 3 bases and 5 bases, with 5 bases remaining between them. CDR3 length equals 13 residues. The CDR3 DNA reads TGTGCCAGCAGTTTGCAGAATAATTCACCCCTCCACTTT. Residues: CASSLQNNSPLHF.

The CDR3 loop reads CASSYSYGSYEQYF. In DNA form, the CDR3 reads TGTGCCAGCAGTTACTCATACGGGTCCTACGAGCAGTACTTC. The rearrangement uses TRBV6-5 and TRBJ2-7, with D unclear. Looked up from germline, CDR1 is MNHEY and CDR2 is SVGAGI. V was shortened by 0 bases and J by 1 base, with 7 bases between the two germline ends. The CDR3 contains 14 residues.

This chain connects TRBV11-2 to TRBJ2-1, with D uncertain. CDR1 and CDR2 (germline): SGHAT, FQNNGV. This CDR3 has 15 residues. V lost 6 bases, J lost 1 base, and 13 bases lay in between. The CDR3 here is CASRRVGGSYNEQFF. CDR3 DNA sequence: TGTGCCAGCAGGCGAGTAGGCGGTTCCTACAATGAGCAGTTCTTC.

The chain employs TRBV7-9 and TRBJ2-5, with 14 nucleotides matching TRBD2. The assigned J gene may be wrong: the sequence end matches TRBJ2-1 better. Germline-derived CDR1 and CDR2 are SEHNR and FQNEAQ (reference sequence). The CDR3 consists of 15 residues. The CDR3 bases are TGTGCCAGCAGCACCGGGACTAGCGGGAGCAATGAGCAGTTCTTC. Encoded protein: CASSTGTSGSNEQFF.

This clonotype was seen more than once but under ten times. The chain has TRBV7-8 and TRBJ2-1; TRBD2 aligns across 8 bases. The end of the DNA is better explained by TRBJ2-5, so the J call may be wrong. This CDR3 contains 14 residues. Germline CDR1 SGHVS, CDR2 FQNEAQ. The CDR3 sequence: CAALDGAGGETQYF. CDR3 coding DNA: TGTGCCGCTCTAGACGGGGCGGGGGGAGAGACCCAGTACTTC.

This chain connects TRBV29-1 to TRBJ2-3, with D perhaps TRBD2 (6 bases). Germline V lookup: CDR1 SQVTM, CDR2 ANQGSEA. Trimming cost V 5 bases and J 2 bases, with 11 bases left between them. This CDR3 is built from 13 residues. The CDR3: CSVFAGNTDTQYF. CDR3 nucleotide sequence: TGCAGCGTTTTCGCGGGAAACACAGATACGCAGTATTTT.